This T cell receptor (beta chain) was recorded in a study of blood T cell repertoires in COVID-19. Per the germline V gene, CDR1 is ENHRY and CDR2 is SYGVKD. The CDR3 consists of 15 residues. The V gene lost 2 bases and the J gene lost 2 bases, with 13 bases spanning the gap. Participants, about 18 to 90 years old, spanned about 26 US areas. Clinical history as reported by participants underpinned cohort assignment. The repertoire was sequenced with immunoSEQ multiplex PCR; TCRdb's copy has only in-frame clones and lacks some. The repertoire has some 380,000 clones, over 75% of them found once; the top ten carry 2% to 2.5%.

The genes are TRBV10-3 and TRBJ2-7, with D possibly TRBD1 on 6 matching bases. The sample comprised PBMCs or T cells enriched from blood (not recorded which). This clonotype was obtained from a woman in her forties with acute COVID-19. The CDR3 reads CAISETDRSPYEQYF. The CDR3 DNA sequence: TGTGCCATCAGTGAGACCGACAGGAGTCCCTACGAGCAGTACTTC.